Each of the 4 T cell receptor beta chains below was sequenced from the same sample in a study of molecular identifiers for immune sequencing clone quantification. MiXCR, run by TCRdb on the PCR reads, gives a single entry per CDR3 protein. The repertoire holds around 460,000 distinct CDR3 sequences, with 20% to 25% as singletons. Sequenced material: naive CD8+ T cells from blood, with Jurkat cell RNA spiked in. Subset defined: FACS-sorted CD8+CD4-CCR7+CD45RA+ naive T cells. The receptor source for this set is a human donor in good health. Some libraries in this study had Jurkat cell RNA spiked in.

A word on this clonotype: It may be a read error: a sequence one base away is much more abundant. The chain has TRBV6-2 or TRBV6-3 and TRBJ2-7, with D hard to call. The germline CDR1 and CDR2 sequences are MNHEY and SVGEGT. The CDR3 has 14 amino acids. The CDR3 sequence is CAGSYRDTSYEQYF. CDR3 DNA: TGTGCCGGCAGTTATCGCGACACCTCCTACGAGCAGTACTTC.

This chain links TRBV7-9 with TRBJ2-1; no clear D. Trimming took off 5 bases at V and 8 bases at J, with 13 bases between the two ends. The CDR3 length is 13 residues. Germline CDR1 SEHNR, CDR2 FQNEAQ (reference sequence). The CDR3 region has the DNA TGTGCCAGCAGCCCCCCGTGGATCGATGAGCAGTTCTTC. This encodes CASSPPWIDEQFF.

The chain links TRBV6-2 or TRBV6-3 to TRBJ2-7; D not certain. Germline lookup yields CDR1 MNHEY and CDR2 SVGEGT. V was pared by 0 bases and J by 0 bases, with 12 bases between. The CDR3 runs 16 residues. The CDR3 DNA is TGTGCCAGCAGTTACTCGATAGGATCGGGCTCCTACGAGCAGTACTTC. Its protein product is CASSYSIGSGSYEQYF.

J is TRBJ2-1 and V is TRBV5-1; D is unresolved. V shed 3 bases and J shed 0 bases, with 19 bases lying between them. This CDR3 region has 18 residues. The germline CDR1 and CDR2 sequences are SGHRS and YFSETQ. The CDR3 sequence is CASSSDPRRLSSYNEQFF. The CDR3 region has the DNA TGCGCCAGCAGCTCTGATCCCCGCCGCTTGAGCTCCTACAATGAGCAGTTCTTC.